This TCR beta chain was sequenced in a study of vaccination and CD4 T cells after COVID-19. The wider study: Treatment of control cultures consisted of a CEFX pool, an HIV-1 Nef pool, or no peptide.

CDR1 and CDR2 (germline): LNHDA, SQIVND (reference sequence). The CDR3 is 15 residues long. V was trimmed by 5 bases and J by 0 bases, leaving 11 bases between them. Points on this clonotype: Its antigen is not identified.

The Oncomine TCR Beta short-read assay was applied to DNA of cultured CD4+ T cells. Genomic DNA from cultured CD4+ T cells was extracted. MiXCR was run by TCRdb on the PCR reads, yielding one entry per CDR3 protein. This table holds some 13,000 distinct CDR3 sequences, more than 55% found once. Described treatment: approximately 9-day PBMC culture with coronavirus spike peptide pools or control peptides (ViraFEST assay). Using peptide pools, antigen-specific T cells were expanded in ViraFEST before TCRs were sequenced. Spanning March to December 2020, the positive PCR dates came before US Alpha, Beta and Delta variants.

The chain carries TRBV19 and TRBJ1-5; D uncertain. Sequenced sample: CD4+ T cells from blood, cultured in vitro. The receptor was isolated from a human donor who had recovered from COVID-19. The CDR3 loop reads CASSFRVYSNQPQHF. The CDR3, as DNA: TGTGCCAGTAGTTTTCGAGTTTATAGCAATCAGCCCCAGCATTTT. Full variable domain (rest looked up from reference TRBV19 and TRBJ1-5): DGGITQSPKYLFRKEGQNVTLSCEQNLNHDAMYWYRQDPGQGLRLIYYSQIVNDFQKGDIAEGYSVSREKKESFPLTVTSAQKNPTAFYLCASSFRVYSNQPQHFGDGTRLSIL.